Following are 2 T cell receptor beta chains from one sample sequenced in a study of neurological immune-mediated disorders. TCRdb re-called the 5' RACE reads through MiXCR, storing one row per CDR3 protein. The data show around 47,000 distinct CDR3 sequences, approximately 21% seen once. Described time point: technical triplicate 3. Sequencing input: PBMCs. The receptors stem from a man in his sixties with HTLV-1-associated myelopathy (HAM/TSP).

This clonotype was counted many times. The genes are TRBV10-3 and TRBJ1-2, with 8 bases lining up with TRBD1. The CDR3 is made up of 14 amino acids. The germline V gene encodes CDR1 ENHRY and CDR2 SYGVKD. The junction had 3 bases not matched to a gene; V was cut back by 6 bases and J by 0 bases. CDR3 nucleotide sequence: TGTGCCATCAGCCCACAGGGGGCTAACTATGGCTACACCTTC. Translated: CAISPQGANYGYTF.

In this sample, this clonotype turned up many times. This chain links TRBV7-2 with TRBJ2-5; 13 bases map to TRBD2. Germline V gives CDR1 SGHTA, CDR2 FQGNSA. The length of the CDR3 is 18 residues. V dropped 4 bases and J dropped 7; count of bases not matched to a gene: 15. The CDR3 reads CASSSGLAGPWGEGTQYF. CDR3 bases: TGTGCCAGCAGCTCGGGACTAGCGGGGCCATGGGGGGAAGGGACCCAGTACTTC.